The rows below give T cell receptor beta chains drawn from one sample of a study of cytomegalovirus exposure and HLA in healthy donors. Using immunoSEQ multiplex PCR, the repertoire was profiled, and TCRdb retains in-frame clones only, with some absent. The sample lists over 150,000 clones, about 86% occurring once. The sequencing input was PBMCs. All receptors derive from a young man in good health and CMV-seropositive. CDR3s include the opening cysteine and the closing phenylalanine or tryptophan. A D gene is named only where the DNA matches it firmly. Expanded clones are given a class, and other clones once, few, many or no size at all.

clone size | J gene | V gene | D gene | CDR3 DNA | CDR3 protein
NA | TRBJ2-1 | TRBV6-5 | TRBD1 | TGTGCCAGCAGTTACCCGGGACAGAGATACAATGAGCAGTTCTTC | CASSYPGQRYNEQFF
NA | TRBJ1-5 | TRBV9 | TRBD1 | TGTGCCAGCAGCCTAGGGACAGGGACCAATCAGCCCCAGCATTTT | CASSLGTGTNQPQHF
NA | TRBJ2-7 | TRBV6-5 | TRBD1 | TGTGCCAGCAGCCGACAGGGCGCCGGCTACGAGCAGTACTTC | CASSRQGAGYEQYF
NA | TRBJ2-7 | TRBV27 | NA | TGTGCCAGCAGTCTTGGGACTGTCTACGAGCAGTACTTC | CASSLGTVYEQYF
NA | TRBJ1-1 | TRBV27 | TRBD1 | TGTGCCAGCAGCAGACAGGGTGGAACCACTGAAGCTTTCTTT | CASSRQGGTTEAFF
NA | TRBJ2-5 | TRBV5-1 | TRBD2 | TGCGCCAGCAGCAGAGCGGGGGGGCCGGAGACCCAGTACTTC | CASSRAGGPETQYF
NA | TRBJ1-5 | TRBV30 | NA | TGTGCCTGGAGTGTACAGGCATCGAATCAGCCCCAGCATTTT | CAWSVQASNQPQHF
NA | TRBJ2-3 | TRBV19 | NA | TGTGCCAGTAGTAACCGGGACTTAGGGACAGATACGCAGTATTTT | CASSNRDLGTDTQYF
NA | TRBJ2-7 | TRBV7-9 | NA | TGTGCCAGCAGTCACTCGGGACTCTACTACGAGCAGTACTTC | CASSHSGLYYEQYF
NA | TRBJ2-3 | TRBV25-1 | TRBD2 | TGTGCCAGCCTCCCCCTAGCGGAGGGCACAGATACGCAGTATTTT | CASLPLAEGTDTQYF
NA | TRBJ2-1 | TRBV5-6 | TRBD2 | TGTGCCAGCAGCTTGTTTATTAGCGGGAGGGCGGCCTACAATGAGCAGTTCTTC | CASSLFISGRAAYNEQFF
once | TRBJ2-5 | TRBV11-2 | NA | TGTGCCAGCAGTTTGTTCGGAGAGACCCAGTACTTC | CASSLFGETQYF
NA | TRBJ1-1 | TRBV4-1 | NA | TGCGCCAGCAGCACCCGCGAGGGAGGGTGGGTCACTGAAGCTTTCTTT | CASSTREGGWVTEAFF
NA | TRBJ2-1 | TRBV19 | NA | TGTGCCGCTGCTCAGGGGAATTACAATGAGCAGTTCTTC | CAAAQGNYNEQFF
NA | TRBJ1-1 | TRBV21-1 | NA | TGTGCCTTCCCTAAGGGGACAGGGAACACTGAAGCTTTCTTT | CAFPKGTGNTEAFF
NA | TRBJ1-2 | TRBV19 | NA | TGTGCCAGTAGTAACCGGGAGCCGAATGGCTACACCTTC | CASSNREPNGYTF
NA | TRBJ1-2 | TRBV6-5 | NA | TGTGCCAGCAAGCCTCCGGGACACCAGAATGGCTACACCTTC | CASKPPGHQNGYTF
NA | TRBJ2-7 | TRBV5-8 | NA | TGTGCCAGCAGATCTGAAACGGGGATGTACGAGCAGTACTTC | CASRSETGMYEQYF
NA | TRBJ2-1 | TRBV7-9 | TRBD2 | TGTGCCAGCAGCTGGGGGACTAGCGGGAGGAATGAGCAGTTCTTC | CASSWGTSGRNEQFF
few | TRBJ2-7 | TRBV15 | NA | TGTGCCACCAGCAGAGGGGCCAGGGACGAGCAGTACTTC | CATSRGARDEQYF
NA | TRBJ1-2 | TRBV7-2 | TRBD1 | TGTGCCAGCAGCTTAGACGGACAGGGGTTCTATGGCTACACCTTC | CASSLDGQGFYGYTF
NA | TRBJ2-1 | TRBV18 | TRBD1 | TGTGCCAGCTCACCAATGGGACAGGTCTTCGATGAGCAGTTCTTC | CASSPMGQVFDEQFF
NA | TRBJ1-1 | TRBV14 | NA | TGTGCCAGCAGCCAAGAGTCCGAAACAGGGGAAGCTTTCTTT | CASSQESETGEAFF
NA | TRBJ2-3 | TRBV7-2 | TRBD2 | TGTGCCAGCAGCTTAAATCCCGGGACTAGTCGGTCAGATACGCAGTATTTT | CASSLNPGTSRSDTQYF
NA | TRBJ1-2 | TRBV29-1 | TRBD1 | TGCAGCGCTCAACCTCAGGACAGGGGCCTTGGCTACACCTTC | CSAQPQDRGLGYTF
NA | TRBJ2-1 | TRBV18 | TRBD2 | TGTGCCAGCTCGAATATAGCGGGGGATACCTACAATGAGCAGTTCTTC | CASSNIAGDTYNEQFF
few | TRBJ2-7 | TRBV6-1 | TRBD1 | TGTGCCAGCAGACCCAGGGACAGGGGCCTCGAGCAGTACTTC | CASRPRDRGLEQYF
NA | TRBJ1-2 | TRBV7-2 | TRBD1 | TGTGCCAGCAGCGTCACAGGGGGCAAATATGGCTACACCTTC | CASSVTGGKYGYTF
NA | TRBJ2-7 | TRBV7-9 | TRBD1 | TGTGCCAGCAGCCCCACCTCGACAGGGGTAAGCTACGAGCAGTACTTC | CASSPTSTGVSYEQYF
NA | TRBJ1-3 | TRBV4-1 | TRBD1 | TGCGCCAGCAGCCAAGGACAGGGGCTCGGCAACACCATATATTTT | CASSQGQGLGNTIYF
NA | TRBJ2-1 | TRBV11-2 | TRBD2 | TGTGCCAGCAGCTCCCTTAGCGGGAGCAATGAGCAGTTCTTC | CASSSLSGSNEQFF
NA | TRBJ2-7 | TRBV19 | TRBD1 | TGTGCCAGTAGTCTCCCGGGACAGGGCAGGTACGAGCAGTACTTC | CASSLPGQGRYEQYF
NA | TRBJ2-7 | TRBV5-1 | NA | TGCGCCAGCCGTTACGAGGGATACGAGCAGTACTTC | CASRYEGYEQYF
NA | TRBJ2-7 | TRBV9 | TRBD2 | TGTGCCAGCAGCGTGGCCTTGAGCGGGACCTCCTACGAGCAGTACTTC | CASSVALSGTSYEQYF
NA | TRBJ2-3 | TRBV11-1 | TRBD1 | TGTGCCAGCAGCGAGACCTCGGGACAGGGGGCAGATACGCAGTATTTT | CASSETSGQGADTQYF
NA | TRBJ2-2 | TRBV18 | TRBD1 | TGTGCCAGCTCAGCAACCGGGACAGGAGGCACCGGGGAGCTGTTTTTT | CASSATGTGGTGELFF
NA | TRBJ2-3 | TRBV5-1 | TRBD2 | TGCGCCAGCAGCTTGGCTAGCGGGGGGGACGGAGATACGCAGTATTTT | CASSLASGGDGDTQYF
NA | TRBJ2-7 | TRBV2 | NA | TGTGCCAGCAGTGACAAAGGGGGGGGCTTTTCGTACGAGCAGTACTTC | CASSDKGGGFSYEQYF
NA | TRBJ2-3 | TRBV5-6 | TRBD2 | TGTGCCAGCAGTCTACTAGCGGGAGGGCCGGATACGCAGTATTTT | CASSLLAGGPDTQYF
NA | TRBJ2-3 | TRBV19 | NA | TGTGCCATCCCACAGGGTTCGAGAGATACGCAGTATTTT | CAIPQGSRDTQYF
NA | TRBJ1-2 | TRBV7-9 | TRBD1 | TGTGCCAGCAGCTTATCCAGGACAGGGGGGTTCTATGGCTACACCTTC | CASSLSRTGGFYGYTF
NA | TRBJ2-5 | TRBV7-9 | TRBD2 | TGTGCCAGCAGGGGACTAGCGGGGGCCCAAGAGACCCAGTACTTC | CASRGLAGAQETQYF
NA | TRBJ2-7 | TRBV9 | TRBD1 | TGTGCCAGCAGCCCCCAGGGACAGGGGGCCGCGACCTACGAGCAGTACTTC | CASSPQGQGAATYEQYF
NA | TRBJ2-5 | TRBV13 | TRBD2 | TGTGCCAGCAGCTTAGGACTAGCGGAAGAGACCCAGTACTTC | CASSLGLAEETQYF
NA | TRBJ1-3 | TRBV19 | TRBD1 | TGTGCCAGCTTCGACAGGGGGATTAACACCATATATTTT | CASFDRGINTIYF
NA | TRBJ1-1 | TRBV30 | TRBD1 | TGTGCCTCCCACAGGGGGGTGGGCACTGAAGCTTTCTTT | CASHRGVGTEAFF
once | TRBJ2-7 | TRBV4-3 | TRBD2 | TGCGCCAGCAGCCAAGGTCCTAGCGGGAGGGGCGAGCAGTACTTC | CASSQGPSGRGEQYF
few | TRBJ1-5 | TRBV30 | TRBD1 | TGTGCCTGGAGTGAGGGACAGGCAAACAATCAGCCCCAGCATTTT | CAWSEGQANNQPQHF
NA | TRBJ1-2 | TRBV6-5 | NA | TGTGCCAGCAGTTTAAGGACAGACTCCTATGGCTACACCTTC | CASSLRTDSYGYTF
NA | TRBJ1-5 | TRBV5-6 | NA | TGTGCCAGCAGCCCGTGTCAGCCCCAGCATTTT | CASSPCQPQHF
once | TRBJ2-7 | TRBV29-1 | TRBD2 | TGCAGCGTGGCTAGCGGGCCAAGCTCCTACGAGCAGTACTTC | CSVASGPSSYEQYF
NA | TRBJ2-1 | TRBV27 | TRBD1 | TGTGCCAGCGGGACAGGGGTGACCTACAATGAGCAGTTCTTC | CASGTGVTYNEQFF
NA | TRBJ1-1 | TRBV7-2 | NA | TGTGCCAGCAGCTTAAAGGGGGTTCCCACTGAAGCTTTCTTT | CASSLKGVPTEAFF